This T cell receptor beta chain derives from a study of blood T cell repertoires in COVID-19. The protocol was immunoSEQ multiplex PCR, while the TCRdb copy is restricted to in-frame clones and leaves out a portion. The sample holds under 250,000 clones, around 83% seen once. Germline CDR1 reads LNHDA; CDR2 reads SQIVND (reference sequence). The CDR3 runs 15 residues. V shed 5 bases and J 4 bases; nucleotides not matched to a gene: 9. The chain couples TRBV19 to TRBJ1-2, with TRBD1 matching over 8 bases. This clonotype was obtained from a woman in her forties or fifties with acute or convalescent COVID-19. Sequenced sample: peripheral blood. The CDR3 bases are TGTGCCAGTAGTTTCCTCACAGGGGGTGGCTATGGCTACACCTTC. The encoded protein is CASSFLTGGGYGYTF.